The entry below describes one TCR beta chain. In the original processing: Cell counts per sample came from amplifying reference gene primers. Using immunoSEQ multiplex PCR, the repertoire was profiled, and TCRdb retains in-frame clones only, with some absent. Clonal size and the V and J genes are those of that table, whereas D and trimming came from the DNA. The table lists about 150,000 clones, about 80% of them singletons. These data come from a study of blood T cell repertoires in COVID-19. The wider study: COVID-19 samples from acute and convalescent phases originated in the United States, Italy and Spain. Sources were T cells, B-cell-depleted T cells, or PBMCs; the material itself was cDNA or gDNA.

The Seattle site enrolled patients during active infection and followed them longitudinally. There are 12 residues in the CDR3. V lost 7 bases, J lost 9 bases, and 7 bases stayed unmatched. Germline V CDR1 and CDR2: ENHRY, SYGVKD. V gene TRBV10-3 combines with J gene TRBJ2-3; 7 bases align to TRBD1. The sequence came from a woman aged 55-69 years with COVID-19, enrolled during active disease. The sample comprised peripheral blood. In DNA, the CDR3 is TGTGCCATCACCAGGGACAGCCAGACGCAGTATTTT. Translation gives CAITRDSQTQYF.